These T cell receptor beta chains were read from a single sample in a study of T cells in Graves' hyperthyroidism and ophthalmopathy. A single record per CDR3 protein comes from TCRdb applying MiXCR to the multiplex PCR reads. The sample shows around 200,000 distinct CDR3 sequences, about a sixth of them seen only once. Input material: blood. The receptor source for this set is a man between 35 and 55 years old with Graves' hyperthyroidism. The CDR3 runs from the conserved cysteine through the conserved F or W. D genes are given only for firm matches. The size of a clone is reported for some rows only, either as once, few or many, or as a class for expanded clones.

j_gene: TRBJ1-6
d_gene: -
len: 14
v_gene: TRBV6-5
abundance: -
CDR3aa: CASLREYGNSPLHF

j_gene: TRBJ1-1
d_gene: -
len: 17
v_gene: TRBV5-1
abundance: many
CDR3aa: CASSLVFRGAPNTEAFF

j_gene: TRBJ1-3
d_gene: TRBD1
len: 16
v_gene: TRBV5-1
abundance: many
CDR3aa: CASSSDRGWSGNTIYF

j_gene: TRBJ1-5
d_gene: -
len: 15
v_gene: TRBV28
abundance: many
CDR3aa: CASQRGQYSNQPQHF

j_gene: TRBJ2-2
d_gene: -
len: 14
v_gene: TRBV4-3
abundance: -
CDR3aa: CASSQDGGTGELFF

j_gene: TRBJ1-2
d_gene: -
len: 15
v_gene: TRBV6-1
abundance: many
CDR3aa: CASSDMRAANYGYTF

j_gene: TRBJ1-5
d_gene: -
len: 13
v_gene: TRBV7-2
abundance: many
CDR3aa: CASSLGGRQPQHF

j_gene: TRBJ1-2
d_gene: TRBD1
len: 15
v_gene: TRBV7-9
abundance: once
CDR3aa: CASSPGTEFNYGYTF

j_gene: TRBJ2-5
d_gene: -
len: 16
v_gene: TRBV5-1
abundance: many
CDR3aa: CASASSGSSLGETQYF

j_gene: TRBJ2-5
d_gene: -
len: 12
v_gene: TRBV7-9
abundance: once
CDR3aa: CASSLQLETQYF

j_gene: TRBJ2-1
d_gene: -
len: 14
v_gene: TRBV6-2/TRBV6-3
abundance: -
CDR3aa: CASSTTRSGNEQFF

j_gene: TRBJ1-5
d_gene: -
len: 16
v_gene: TRBV5-5
abundance: few
CDR3aa: CASSERGVDGSQPQHF

j_gene: TRBJ1-2
d_gene: TRBD1
len: 16
v_gene: TRBV7-8
abundance: many
CDR3aa: CASSLGSATGVDGYTF

j_gene: TRBJ2-4
d_gene: TRBD1
len: 15
v_gene: TRBV6-5
abundance: many
CDR3aa: CASSYSGTGYNIQYF

j_gene: TRBJ1-1
d_gene: -
len: 15
v_gene: TRBV11-2
abundance: many
CDR3aa: CASSLALGGYTEAFF

j_gene: TRBJ2-5
d_gene: -
len: 15
v_gene: TRBV6-2/TRBV6-3
abundance: -
CDR3aa: CASSYSTGLGETQYF

j_gene: TRBJ2-3
d_gene: TRBD2
len: 22
v_gene: TRBV10-3
abundance: many
CDR3aa: CAISGPGTSGGSRGGSTDTQYF

j_gene: TRBJ1-1
d_gene: -
len: 16
v_gene: TRBV7-8
abundance: many
CDR3aa: CASSLRDVVVNTEAFF

j_gene: TRBJ2-3
d_gene: -
len: 14
v_gene: TRBV4-2
abundance: -
CDR3aa: CASSQGRQADTQYF

j_gene: TRBJ1-6
d_gene: -
len: 16
v_gene: TRBV2
abundance: many
CDR3aa: CASSALLDRTNSPLHF

j_gene: TRBJ2-6
d_gene: -
len: 16
v_gene: TRBV7-2
abundance: -
CDR3aa: CASSLGALSGANVLTF

j_gene: TRBJ1-5
d_gene: -
len: 14
v_gene: TRBV6-1
abundance: -
CDR3aa: CASRSRDGYQPQHF

j_gene: TRBJ1-1
d_gene: TRBD1
len: 12
v_gene: TRBV20-1
abundance: many
CDR3aa: CSARLRGPEAFF

j_gene: TRBJ2-3
d_gene: -
len: 15
v_gene: TRBV27
abundance: few
CDR3aa: CASSLLGARADTQYF

j_gene: TRBJ2-5
d_gene: -
len: 13
v_gene: TRBV4-1
abundance: -
CDR3aa: CASSRQAGETQYF

j_gene: TRBJ1-4
d_gene: TRBD1
len: 17
v_gene: TRBV28
abundance: -
CDR3aa: CASSPTTGTGAREKLFF

j_gene: TRBJ2-2
d_gene: -
len: 15
v_gene: TRBV7-2
abundance: many
CDR3aa: CASSPWTAMTGELFF

j_gene: TRBJ2-7
d_gene: -
len: 12
v_gene: TRBV20-1
abundance: many
CDR3aa: CSAQPQSYEQYF

j_gene: TRBJ2-3
d_gene: -
len: 16
v_gene: TRBV6-1
abundance: many
CDR3aa: CASSYQLGGSTDTQYF

j_gene: TRBJ1-6
d_gene: TRBD1
len: 17
v_gene: TRBV7-9
abundance: -
CDR3aa: CASSSDRASSYNSPLHF

j_gene: TRBJ1-5
d_gene: -
len: 11
v_gene: TRBV6-1
abundance: few
CDR3aa: CASSENQPQHF

j_gene: TRBJ2-3
d_gene: -
len: 12
v_gene: TRBV7-2
abundance: many
CDR3aa: CASSSHTDTQYF

j_gene: TRBJ1-2
d_gene: -
len: 15
v_gene: TRBV28
abundance: many
CDR3aa: CASSLSSTGNYGYTF

j_gene: TRBJ1-1
d_gene: -
len: 14
v_gene: TRBV7-6
abundance: -
CDR3aa: CASSSPTRNTEAFF

j_gene: TRBJ2-1
d_gene: -
len: 15
v_gene: TRBV5-1
abundance: many
CDR3aa: CASSLGLVLYNEQFF

j_gene: TRBJ2-1
d_gene: TRBD1
len: 13
v_gene: TRBV7-9
abundance: many
CDR3aa: CASRTGGGNEQFF

j_gene: TRBJ1-1
d_gene: -
len: 12
v_gene: TRBV30
abundance: many
CDR3aa: CAVEPVNTEAFF